What follows are 6 T cell receptor beta chains derived from one specimen sequenced in a study of long-term antiretroviral therapy in people with HIV. With survey level as its setting, the immunoSEQ assay was v3.0. Sequenced by immunoSEQ multiplex PCR; TCRdb stores in-frame clones only, minus some. The sample shows about 4,800 clones, more than 75% of them seen only once. Here the sequenced sample was unsorted PBMCs, taken 1.3 years after starting antiretroviral therapy. The receptors stem from a woman aged 45-65 years with HIV.

The chain uses TRBV18 and TRBJ1-2; D not resolved. CDR1 and CDR2 from the germline V gene are KGHSH and LQKENI. This CDR3 is built from 12 residues. Trimming left V 3 bases short and J 5 bases short, with 7 bases between. The chain's CDR3 is CASSPKTYGYTF. CDR3 nucleotides: TGTGCCAGCTCACCCAAGACGTATGGCTACACCTTC.

The rearrangement links TRBV2 to TRBJ1-2; the D is unclear. Germline V gene data show CDR1 as SNHLY and CDR2 as FYNNEI. With 6 bases removed from V and 2 bases from J, the gap between germline ends came to 16 bases. The CDR3 is 15 amino acids. In nucleotides, the CDR3 is TGTGCCAGCAGAGTTGAGGGAGGGTTAAACTATGGCTACACCTTC. Translated, it gives CASRVEGGLNYGYTF.

A single count supports this clone. The rearrangement joins TRBV29-1 to TRBJ1-4; D is unclear. Germline V gives CDR1 SQVTM, CDR2 ANQGSEA. V dropped 4 bases and J dropped 4 bases, with 4 bases sitting between them. CDR3 length: 11 amino acids. The CDR3 protein is CSVALNEKLFF. For the CDR3, the DNA is TGCAGCGTTGCTCTTAATGAAAAACTGTTTTTT.

CDR3 sequence: CASSQGRAGDEKLFF. The CDR3 region has the DNA TGCGCCAGCAGCCAAGGCCGGGCGGGGGATGAAAAACTGTTTTTT. V gene TRBV4-1 combines with J gene TRBJ1-4; TRBD1 is a possible D gene (5 bases). Germline V lookup: CDR1 MGHRA, CDR2 YSYEKL. This CDR3 region has 15 residues. The germline V and J ends were trimmed by 1 base and 6 bases, with 12 bases remaining between them.

The chain employs TRBV7-9 and TRBJ2-2; D possibly corresponds to TRBD1 (6 bases). The CDR3 runs to 17 residues. Germline loops: CDR1 SEHNR, CDR2 FQNEAQ (reference sequence). Trimming pared 10 bases from V and 2 bases from J, leaving 23 bases between. CDR3 DNA sequence: TGTGCCACCTCGCTTAGTACAGGGCCAGTTAACACCGGGGAGCTGTTTTTT. It codes for CATSLSTGPVNTGELFF.

The chain has TRBV6-5 and TRBJ1-2, with TRBD1 identical over 8 bases. From germline, CDR1 is MNHEY and CDR2 SVGAGI. The CDR3 is 11 amino acids. Losses at the gene ends were 8 bases for V and 6 bases for J; bases not matched to a gene: 2. The CDR3 spells CASGQGNGYTF. The CDR3 nucleotides read TGTGCCAGCGGACAGGGCAATGGCTACACCTTC.